This T cell receptor beta chain is from a study of T cell repertoires in ileal Crohn's disease. On the study more broadly: About half of patients got postoperative therapy: approximately twelve thiopurines, fewer than 20 anti-TNF. Study results and caveats: All patients with clonality above 26.8% had endoscopic recurrence. Mucosal expansions were suggested to be mainly CD8 T cells.

TCRdb's copy holds only in-frame clones and misses some; the assay was immunoSEQ multiplex PCR. The sample lists some 14,000 clones; around 80% were seen once. Trimming cost V 3 bases and J 1 base, with 12 bases left between them. Germline assignment: CDR1 LNHNV and CDR2 YYDKDF (reference sequence). CDR3 length equals 15 residues. This clone was seen just once. No antigen is known for it. Eligibility required adulthood, ileal or ileocolonic Crohn's disease and indicated ileocolonic resection. The specimen sequenced was ileal tissue. This receptor was taken from an adult with Crohn's disease. The chain uses TRBV15 and TRBJ1-1; D may be TRBD1 (5 bases). In nucleotides, the CDR3 is TGTGCCACCAGCAGCGGTGCAACAGGGAACACTGAAGCTTTCTTT. It is translated as CATSSGATGNTEAFF.